This T cell receptor (beta chain) was captured in a study of T cells in localized non-small cell lung cancer. Study conclusions and caveats: Of the top 100 tumor clones, median roughly 53 were in adjacent lung, approximately 29 among its top 100. Adjacent uninvolved lung had the highest clonality, suggesting focused antigen responses.

A remark on this clone: What it recognizes is unknown.

Trimming took 3 bases from V and 2 from J, leaving 14 bases between them. This CDR3 region has 16 residues. Germline CDR1 is MNHNY and CDR2 is SVGAGI (reference sequence). The data were produced by immunoSEQ multiplex PCR, yet TCRdb's version contains in-frame clones alone and is incomplete. The top ten clones hold over 2% of a sample with 45,000 to 50,000 clones, 86% of them seen once. The material sequenced was PBMCs, taken before any cancer treatment. The chain is built from TRBV6-6 and TRBJ1-3, with a possible D match to TRBD1 (5 bases). This sequence was found in a man aged 35-69 years with stage II lung adenocarcinoma. CDR3 in DNA: TGTGCCAGCAGTTATCAAAGGCAGGGTACTGGAAACACCATATATTTT. Its translation is CASSYQRQGTGNTIYF.